The 20 T cell receptor beta chains listed next were all sequenced from one sample in a study of CD8 T cells in Susac syndrome. The authors reverse transcribed roughly 0.5 to 1 ug RNA with random hexamers. Each CDR3 protein gets one entry after TCRdb re-called the immunoSEQ multiplex PCR reads with MiXCR. This sample yields 100,000 to 150,000 distinct CDR3 sequences, of which around 96% are seen a single time; 0.2% to 0.25% belongs to the top ten. Input material: CD8+ T cells from PBMCs. These receptors originate from a human donor with Susac syndrome.

V is TRBV20-1 and J is TRBJ2-1, with 9 nucleotides matching TRBD2. The ends lost 5 bases at V and 8 bases at J; junction bases unmatched: 7. Germline lookup yields CDR1 DFQATT and CDR2 SNEGSKA (reference sequence). The CDR3 runs to 13 residues. This chain's CDR3 is CSALRGGRDEQFF. CDR3 DNA: TGCAGTGCTTTGCGGGGGGGCCGCGATGAGCAGTTCTTC.

This clonotype was counted a single time. The rearrangement links TRBV28 to TRBJ2-7, with 7 bases fitting TRBD1. This CDR3 has 15 residues. Looked up from germline, CDR1 is MDHEN and CDR2 is SYDVKM. V lost 6 bases, J lost 3 bases, and 11 bases stayed unmatched. As DNA, the CDR3 is TGTGCCAGCAGACCTCATCAGGGGGTTCTCTACGAGCAGTACTTC. Its protein is CASRPHQGVLYEQYF.

This chain joins TRBV20-1 and TRBJ2-7; D uncertain. Trimming cost V 5 bases and J 0 bases, with 17 bases left between them. Germline V CDR1 and CDR2: DFQATT, SNEGSKA (reference sequence). This CDR3 region has 15 residues. The CDR3 is CSAHTFPRSSYEQYF. CDR3 nucleotides: TGCAGTGCTCATACATTTCCAAGGAGCTCCTACGAGCAGTACTTC.

The chain joins TRBV29-1 to TRBJ2-1; 9 positions agree with TRBD2. This CDR3 region has 14 residues. V was pared by 3 bases and J by 4 bases, with 4 bases of the junction left unmatched. Germline CDR1 and CDR2: SQVTM and ANQGSEA. The CDR3 reads CSVELGLAYNEQFF. Written as DNA, the CDR3 is TGCAGCGTTGAGTTAGGACTAGCGTACAATGAGCAGTTCTTC.

V gene TRBV11-2 combines with J gene TRBJ2-1; D is perhaps TRBD1 or TRBD2 (6 bases each). The V end lost 4 bases, the J end lost 6 bases, and 10 bases lay between the germline ends. This CDR3 contains 13 residues. CDR1 is SGHAT and CDR2 is FQNNGV in the germline V gene. The CDR3 loop is CASSSGAGNEQFF. CDR3 nucleotide sequence: TGTGCCAGCAGCTCGGGGGCCGGCAATGAGCAGTTCTTC.

This chain links TRBV5-4 with TRBJ1-1, with TRBD1 matching over 8 bases. The ends lost 7 bases at V and 0 bases at J; junction bases unmatched: 5. The germline gives CDR1 SGHNT, CDR2 YYREEE (reference sequence). The CDR3 runs to 14 residues. In nucleotides, the CDR3 is TGTGCCAGCGAGACAGGGGATATGAACACTGAAGCTTTCTTT. This gives the protein CASETGDMNTEAFF. The full variable domain, completed using reference TRBV5-4 and TRBJ1-1, is ETGVTQSPTHLIKTRGQQVTLRCSSQSGHNTVSWYQQALGQGPQFIFQYYREEENGRGNFPPRFSGLQFPNYSSELNVNALELDDSALYLCASETGDMNTEAFFGQGTRLTVV.

V gene TRBV30 combines with J gene TRBJ1-2; D unclear. Per the germline V gene, CDR1 is GTSNPN and CDR2 is SVGIG (reference sequence). V lost 5 bases to trimming and J lost 2 bases, with 9 bases between them. The CDR3 totals 12 residues. The CDR3 DNA reads as TGTGCCTGGGCCCCGGTGAACTATGGCTACACCTTC. Amino acids: CAWAPVNYGYTF.

This chain connects TRBV4-2 to TRBJ2-7, with D unresolved. V was trimmed by 1 base and J by 0 bases, leaving 13 bases between them. This CDR3 has 16 amino acids. Germline CDR1 reads LGHNA; CDR2 reads YNFKEQ. As DNA, the CDR3 is TGTGCCAGCAGCCAAGGAATGGCAGGACCCTCCTACGAGCAGTACTTC. Translated, it gives CASSQGMAGPSYEQYF.

There are a few counts of this clonotype. V gene TRBV7-4 combines with J gene TRBJ2-7, with D perhaps matching TRBD2 (6 bases). V lost 7 bases to trimming and J lost 9 bases, with 19 bases between them. Germline CDR1 and CDR2: SGHVT and SQSDAQ. The CDR3 runs to 13 residues. The CDR3 is CASTLSGGPVQYF. The CDR3 DNA is TGTGCCAGCACTCTCTCCGGAGGGCCGGTGCAGTACTTC.

This rearrangement joins TRBV7-9 to TRBJ2-7; 9 bases map to TRBD1. Germline V lookup: CDR1 SEHNR, CDR2 FQNEAQ (reference sequence). CDR3 length equals 15 residues. V lost 5 bases, J lost 3 bases, and 8 bases stayed unmatched. The CDR3: CASSTPGTGIYEQYF. The CDR3 DNA is TGTGCCAGCAGCACCCCCGGGACAGGGATCTACGAGCAGTACTTC.

The V gene is TRBV9, the J gene TRBJ1-4; 11 bases agree with TRBD1. The CDR3 is made up of 16 amino acids. CDR1 is SGDLS and CDR2 is YYNGEE in the germline V gene. V gave up 3 bases and J gave up 5 bases; unmatched junction bases: 6. The CDR3 region is CASSGRTGGQNEKLFF. CDR3 nucleotide sequence: TGTGCCAGCAGCGGCCGGACAGGGGGCCAGAATGAAAAACTGTTTTTT.

V gene TRBV19 combines with J gene TRBJ2-3; 7 positions agree with TRBD2. The CDR3 runs to 15 residues. Per the germline V gene, CDR1 is LNHDA and CDR2 is SQIVND (reference sequence). J gave up 2 bases and V 4 bases, and 6 bases lay outside the gene matches. CDR3 loop: CASSKGLRVTDTQYF. In nucleotides, the CDR3 is TGTGCCAGTAGTAAGGGACTACGAGTCACAGATACGCAGTATTTT.

This chain links TRBV12-3 or TRBV12-4 with TRBJ2-7; possible D gene TRBD1, 6 bases. This CDR3 comprises 12 residues. The ends were cut back, 6 bases at V and 4 bases at J, with 10 bases in the middle. The CDR3 loop reads CASSPGQYEQYF. DNA for the CDR3: TGTGCCAGCAGCCCTGGACAGTACGAGCAGTACTTC.

J is TRBJ2-5 and V is TRBV15, with 8 bases matching TRBD1. The CDR3 has 13 residues. The germline gives CDR1 LNHNV, CDR2 YYDKDF (reference sequence). The V segment lost 3 bases and the J segment 3 bases; nucleotides outside the gene matches: 0. Here the CDR3 reads CATSRTGEETQYF. CDR3 DNA sequence: TGTGCCACCAGCAGGACAGGGGAAGAGACCCAGTACTTC. Based on the CDR3 plus reference TRBV15 and TRBJ2-5, the full variable domain is DAMVIQNPRYQVTQFGKPVTLSCSQTLNHNVMYWYQQKSSQAPKLLFHYYDKDFNNEADTPDNFQSRRPNTSFCFLDIRSPGLGDTAMYLCATSRTGEETQYFGPGTRLLVL.

V and J are TRBV9 and TRBJ1-2; 7 bases are a match to TRBD1. The CDR3 runs to 14 residues. Trimming at V came to 3 bases and at J to 6 bases, leaving 8 bases not matched to a gene. Germline assignment: CDR1 SGDLS and CDR2 YYNGEE. CDR3 coding DNA: TGTGCCAGCAGCGAACAGGGGTATAGTCATGGCTACACCTTC. Its protein product is CASSEQGYSHGYTF.

For the CDR3, the DNA is TGCGCCAGCAGCTTGATCAGGGGGCAGAGCACAGATACGCAGTATTTT. Its translation: CASSLIRGQSTDTQYF. The gene calls are TRBV5-1 and TRBJ2-3; 8 positions agree with TRBD1. The trim removed 1 base at V and 0 bases at J, leaving 4 bases unmatched. The CDR3 is made up of 16 amino acids. CDR1 and CDR2 (germline): SGHRS, YFSETQ.

The J gene is TRBJ1-1, the V gene TRBV3-1; D might be TRBD1 (6 bases). V dropped 0 bases and J dropped 3 bases, with 14 bases sitting between them. This CDR3 spans 16 amino acids. The germline gives CDR1 LGHDT, CDR2 YNNKEL (reference sequence). CDR3 coding DNA: TGTGCCAGCAGCCAAGAGGAGACAGGCCTATACACTGAAGCTTTCTTT. Amino acid sequence: CASSQEETGLYTEAFF. The whole variable domain, remainder taken from reference TRBV3-1 and TRBJ1-1, is DTAVSQTPKYLVTQMGNDKSIKCEQNLGHDTMYWYKQDSKKFLKIMFSYNNKELIINETVPNRFSPKSPDKAHLNLHINSLELGDSAVYFCASSQEETGLYTEAFFGQGTRLTVV.

The V gene is TRBV15, the J gene TRBJ2-1; 10 bases match TRBD2. The CDR3 contains 15 residues. The ends lost 5 bases at V and 1 base at J; junction bases unmatched: 2. The germline gives CDR1 LNHNV, CDR2 YYDKDF (reference sequence). The CDR3 reads CATSLAGESYNEQFF. The CDR3, as DNA: TGTGCCACCAGCCTAGCGGGGGAGTCCTACAATGAGCAGTTCTTC.

The chain links TRBV15 to TRBJ1-1, with D unclear. Germline values: CDR1 LNHNV, CDR2 YYDKDF (reference sequence). The CDR3 contains 13 residues. V lost 0 bases to trimming and J lost 8 bases, with 10 bases between them. The CDR3 bases are TGTGCCACCAGCAGAGATCTGGTAGACGAAGCTTTCTTT. Translated: CATSRDLVDEAFF.

The rearrangement joins TRBV9 to TRBJ2-5; 7 bases are a match to TRBD2. Germline V CDR1 and CDR2: SGDLS, YYNGEE. The CDR3 spans 15 residues. With 0 bases clipped from V and 4 bases from J, the junction kept 6 bases outside the gene matches. Here the CDR3 reads CASSVVGGDGETQYF. The CDR3 DNA follows: TGTGCCAGCAGCGTAGTTGGGGGGGACGGAGAGACCCAGTACTTC.